This T cell receptor (beta chain) derives from a study of blood T cell repertoires in COVID-19 (TCRdb year 2020). Background on the whole study: The collaborator samples originated in the United States, Italy and Spain and spanned the acute and convalescent phases of COVID-19. The repertoires were released in a freely available public database intended as a resource for research on the immune response to SARS-CoV-2. HLA class I and class II types, where available, came from metadata supplied by the sample provider rather than from assay-based typing. Samples came from the ongoing ImmuneRACE study (first 160 participants) plus 1,254 subjects from 6 global collaborators. Subjects who had been exposed to COVID-19, were actively infected with it, or had recovered from it provided the deeply sampled blood TCRbeta repertoires that made up the dataset. The prospective study material was composed of cDNA or gDNA derived from T cells, B-cell-depleted T cells, or PBMCs. Sample metadata almost always included a de-identified subject ID, COVID-19 status, age in years and sex.

Overall study results and their limits: How much clinical and demographic metadata was included differed by source and by participant, and the metadata was provided uncurated.

To note about this clone: There is no known antigen for this receptor. No clone much larger than this one lies a single base away; base qualities are absent.

V is cut by 3 bases and J by 4 bases, and the space between the germline ends is 6 bases. Based on the germline V gene, the CDR1 and CDR2 sequences are SQVTM and ANQGSEA. The CDR3, cysteine through phenylalanine, is 11 amino acids long. Just the 33-base CDR3 DNA is kept, in frame starting at base 1. Each collaborating institution followed its own protocols to collect whole blood in K2EDTA tubes. For TCRbeta analysis, collaborator samples were shipped as frozen whole blood, as isolated PBMCs, or as DNA extracted from either sample type. TCRbeta CDR3 regions were amplified from genomic DNA using the immunoSEQ Assay, a bias-controlled multiplex PCR. The source study handled its data this way. Nucleated cell counts per sample were estimated from amplification of reference gene primers within the assay. To quantify the absolute abundance of each unique TCRbeta CDR3 rearrangement, sequence reads were collapsed and filtered. For each sample, productive Simpson clonality was calculated as the square root of Simpson's diversity index across productive rearrangements. The table comes from immuneACCESS by way of TCRdb, which keeps in-frame sequences with V and J called. Part of the clones is missing from these tables; in studies checked, under half for an unresolved V gene and the rest for unknown reasons. V and J calls and clone size are as listed in that table; D and trimming were resolved from the DNA. The sample table holds 370,000 or so clones, of which approximately 80% were seen once. The ten largest clones take up about 1% of the sample.

Sequenced sample: peripheral blood. The receptor was isolated from a human donor with acute or convalescent COVID-19. The donor label of this sample is uncertain. The chain is made from TRBV29-1 and TRBJ1-2; the D gene identity is not certain. DNA sequence: TGCAGCGTTGACGAGGGCTATGGCTACACCTTC. The translation is CSVDEGYGYTF.